Only a few counts were recorded for the clone carrying this TCR beta chain. MiXCR was run by TCRdb on the 5' RACE reads, yielding one entry per CDR3 protein. The sample has roughly 45,000 distinct CDR3 sequences, more than 20% seen once. V lost 3 bases and J 5 bases, leaving 5 bases between the germline ends. The CDR3 has 11 amino acids. In germline, CDR1 is SEHNR, CDR2 FQNEAQ (reference sequence). Cells sorted as Tregs were CD4+, CD25+ and CD127-/low. The sequencing input was Tregs sorted from a lymph node. The rearrangement links TRBV7-9 to TRBJ2-7, with D uncertain. The receptor was isolated from a female donor with breast cancer. CDR3 region: CASSFEDEQYF. Here the CDR3 DNA reads TGTGCCAGCAGCTTTGAGGACGAGCAGTACTTC.